The 3 T cell receptor beta chains below were found in one sample sequenced in a study of cytomegalovirus exposure and HLA in healthy donors. PCR used 60 Vbeta primers and 13 Jbeta primers. Sequencing used immunoSEQ multiplex PCR; TCRdb keeps in-frame clones, though not all of them. Seen here are under 90,000 clones, 70% to 90% observed once, and the top ten hold 2% to 2.5%. The sequenced material came from PBMCs. These receptors were collected from a man aged 18 to 29 in good health and CMV-seronegative.

This chain links TRBV6-5 with TRBJ1-4; no firm D call. V was trimmed by 4 bases and J by 4 bases, leaving 16 bases between them. CDR3 length: 16 residues. Looked up from germline, CDR1 is MNHEY and CDR2 is SVGAGI. CDR3 nucleotide sequence: TGTGCCAGCAGTTGGCGGCGGCCCCCTGTTAATGAAAAACTGTTTTTT. It yields the protein CASSWRRPPVNEKLFF.

The rearrangement uses TRBV5-1 and TRBJ1-2; no clear D gene. The length of the CDR3 is 14 residues. In germline, CDR1 is SGHRS, CDR2 YFSETQ. V was shortened by 0 bases and J by 4 bases, with 10 bases between the two germline ends. The CDR3: CASSLAAVGYGYTF. Written as DNA, the CDR3 is TGCGCCAGCAGCTTGGCCGCTGTCGGCTATGGCTACACCTTC.

The V call is TRBV28, the J call TRBJ1-4; TRBD1 matches 8 bases. CDR1 is MDHEN, CDR2 SYDVKM, per germline. This CDR3 spans 14 amino acids. J was trimmed by 8 bases and V by 5 bases; bases with no gene match: 7. In DNA, the CDR3 is TGTGCCAGCAGTATACAGGGGGGAGAGGAAAAACTGTTTTTT. Residues: CASSIQGGEEKLFF.